This T cell receptor (beta chain) stems from a study of T cell responses to AZD1222 COVID-19 vaccine. Broader study findings: Females made up more of the donors, who were largely white British, and clonal diversity may have come out too low. Scientists sampled the repertoires only once the peak T cell response had passed.

The data were produced by immunoSEQ multiplex PCR, yet TCRdb's version contains in-frame clones alone and is incomplete. The sample lists 150,000 or so clones, about 93% occurring once. CDR1 is MGHRA, CDR2 YSYEKL, per germline. This CDR3 spans 15 amino acids. J lost 11 bases, V lost 0 bases, and 5 bases had no gene match. With regard to this clone: Antigen specificity is unknown.

The chain couples TRBV4-1 to TRBJ2-4; 12 bases map to TRBD2. The receptor was isolated from an adult in good health. The sample was peripheral blood, taken on day 0 of AZD1222 vaccination. The chain's CDR3 is CASSQDRTSGVLQYF. The CDR3 nucleotides read TGCGCCAGCAGCCAAGATCGGACTAGCGGGGTCCTTCAGTACTTC.